Ten or more counts support the clone carrying this T cell receptor beta chain. Its antigen is not known. Researchers used genomic DNA as the template to profile TCR beta VDJ and CDR3. TCRdb independently ran MiXCR on the reads; one entry per CDR3 protein. The sample lists 100,000 to 120,000 distinct CDR3 sequences; around half were seen once. The data belong to a study of CD8+CD57+ T cells in acquired aplastic anemia. The overall study: The sorted CD4+ and CD8+ cells yielded an average about 3.5 ug of DNA. Read counts for CD4+ cells (from healthy donors) averaged roughly 10 million. Study-wide findings and caveats: Patients and controls had in common 25 to 30 CD8+ CDR3 sequences. Patients versus controls showed no significant CD8+ Simpson's diversity difference.

Per the germline V gene, CDR1 is LGHNA and CDR2 is YSLEER. V shed 1 base and J shed 2 bases, with 5 bases lying between them. The length of the CDR3 is 13 residues. The receptor was derived from a human donor in good health, serving as a control. V and J are TRBV4-3 and TRBJ1-1; D call uncertain. The sample consisted of sorted CD4+, CD8+, or CD8+CD57+ T cells (not recorded which) from PBMCs. Written as DNA, the CDR3 is TGCGCCAGCAGCCAAGTAAAAAACACTGAAGCTTTCTTT. Translation gives CASSQVKNTEAFF.